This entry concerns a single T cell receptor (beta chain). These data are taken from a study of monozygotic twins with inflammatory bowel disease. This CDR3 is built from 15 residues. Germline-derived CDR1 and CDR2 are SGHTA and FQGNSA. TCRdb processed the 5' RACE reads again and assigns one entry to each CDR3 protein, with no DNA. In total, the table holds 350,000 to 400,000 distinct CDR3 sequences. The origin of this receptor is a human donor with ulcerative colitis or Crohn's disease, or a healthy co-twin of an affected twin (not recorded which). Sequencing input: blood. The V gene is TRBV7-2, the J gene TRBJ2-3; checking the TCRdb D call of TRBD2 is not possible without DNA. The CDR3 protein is CASSFSAGGPDTQYF. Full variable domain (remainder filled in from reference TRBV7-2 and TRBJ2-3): GAGVSQSPSNKVTEKGKDVELRCDPISGHTALYWYRQSLGQGLEFLIYFQGNSAPDKSGLPSDRFSAERTGGSVSTLTIQRTQQEDSAVYLCASSFSAGGPDTQYFGPGTRLTVL.